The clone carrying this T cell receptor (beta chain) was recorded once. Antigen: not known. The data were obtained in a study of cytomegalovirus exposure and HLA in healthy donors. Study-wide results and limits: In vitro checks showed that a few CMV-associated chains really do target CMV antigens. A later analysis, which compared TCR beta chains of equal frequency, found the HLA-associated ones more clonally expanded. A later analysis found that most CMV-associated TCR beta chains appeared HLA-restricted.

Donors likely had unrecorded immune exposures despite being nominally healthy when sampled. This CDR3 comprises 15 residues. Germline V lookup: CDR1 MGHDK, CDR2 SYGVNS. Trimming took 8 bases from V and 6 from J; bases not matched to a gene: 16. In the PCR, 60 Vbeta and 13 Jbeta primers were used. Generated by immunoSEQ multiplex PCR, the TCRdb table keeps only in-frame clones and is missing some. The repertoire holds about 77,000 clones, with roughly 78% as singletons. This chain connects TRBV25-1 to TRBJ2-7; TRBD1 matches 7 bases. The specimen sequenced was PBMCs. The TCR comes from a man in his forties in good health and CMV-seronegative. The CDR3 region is CASRKGAGRLAEQYF. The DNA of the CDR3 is TGTGCCAGCCGCAAGGGGGCAGGGCGTCTCGCCGAGCAGTACTTC.